Detailed here is one T cell receptor beta chain. This specimen belongs to a study of blood T cell repertoires in COVID-19. Study as a whole: Donors in the United States, Italy and Spain gave samples during acute or convalescent COVID-19. The analysed material was cDNA or gDNA that came from T cells, B-cell-depleted T cells, or PBMCs.

The CDR3 runs to 17 residues. The germline V gene encodes CDR1 SGHRS and CDR2 YFSETQ. V shed 3 bases, J shed 8 bases, and the junction held 15 bases outside the gene matches. Authors' methods: Amplification with reference gene primers provided the estimates of nucleated cell counts. Method: immunoSEQ multiplex PCR; TCRdb's copy keeps in-frame clones and lacks some. Clone size and the V and J calls come from that table; the DNA yielded D and trimming. Here the sample spans some 97,000 clones, approximately 80% being singletons. The sequence derives from a man in his fifties or sixties with active or convalescent COVID-19. The sequencing input was peripheral blood. This chain uses TRBV5-1 with TRBJ1-4, with TRBD1 identical over 8 bases. CDR3 DNA: TGCGCCAGCAGCTCTAGGAGGACAGGGACGATCTGGGAAAAACTGTTTTTT. It is translated as CASSSRRTGTIWEKLFF.